This note documents a single T cell receptor beta chain sequence. What it recognizes is unknown. This entry is derived from a study of T cell responses to AZD1222 COVID-19 vaccine. General study results and limits: It was only a handful of AZD1222 recipients who were seropositive at baseline.

TCRdb's table, derived via immunoSEQ multiplex PCR, lists solely in-frame clones and lacks some. The sample carries approximately 99,000 clones, approximately 89% recorded once. The V gene end was trimmed by 1 base and the J gene end by 1 base; junction bases not matched to a gene: 6. Germline CDR1 MGHRA, CDR2 YSYEKL. CDR3 length equals 17 residues. The rearrangement joins TRBV4-1 to TRBJ2-5, with 10 bases fitting TRBD2. The material was peripheral blood, obtained on day 0 of MenACWY control vaccination. The TCR was taken from an adult in good health. The DNA of the CDR3 is TGCGCCAGCAGCCAAGCGTCCAGCGGGGGGGCCCAAGAGACCCAGTACTTC. It yields the protein CASSQASSGGAQETQYF.